The 28 T cell receptor beta chains below were found in one sample sequenced in a study of CD8 T cells in Susac syndrome (dated by TCRdb to the late 2010s). The library was obtained by the immunoSEQ multiplex PCR assay. RNA was extracted with the RNeasy kit and roughly 0.45 to 1 ug was reverse transcribed using random hexamers. TCRdb reprocessing: public reads trimmed at Q25 with fastp, clones called with MiXCR, in-frame beta chains kept. For every CDR3 protein sequence, its rows merge into one entry that carries the most common genes and DNA. The sample table lists about 120,000 distinct CDR3 sequences, about 93% of them with a count of one. Jointly, the top ten make up around 0.2% of the sample. Sequenced input: CD8+ T cells from PBMCs. These receptor sequences come from a human donor with Susac syndrome.

CDR3 nucleotide sequence: TGTGCCACCAGCTTGCAGGGCGTCTCCTACGAGCAGTACTTC. As protein: CATSLQGVSYEQYF. The rearrangement joins TRBV15 to TRBJ2-7; maybe TRBD1 (5 bases). CDR1 and CDR2 (germline): LNHNV, YYDKDF (reference sequence). This CDR3 spans 14 amino acids. Trimming removed 5 bases at V and 0 bases at J, with 11 bases between.

The chain joins TRBV7-2 to TRBJ2-7, with 10 nucleotides matching TRBD2. The CDR3 contains 15 residues. The V gene's germline CDR1 is SGHTA and CDR2 FQGNSA. V gave up 5 bases and J gave up 3 bases; unmatched junction bases: 7. The CDR3 loop reads CASSASGGLGYEQYF. CDR3 DNA: TGTGCCAGCAGCGCTAGCGGGGGCCTCGGCTACGAGCAGTACTTC.

The chain joins TRBV3-1 to TRBJ2-5; 9 positions agree with TRBD2. Looked up from germline, CDR1 is LGHDT and CDR2 is YNNKEL (reference sequence). The CDR3 consists of 18 residues. J lost 1 base, V lost 4 bases, and 13 bases had no gene match. Here the CDR3 reads CASSPRASGGPSQETQYF. As DNA, the CDR3 is TGTGCCAGCAGCCCCCGTGCGAGCGGGGGGCCCAGCCAAGAGACCCAGTACTTC.

The chain recombines TRBV3-1 with TRBJ2-3; no clear D gene. V lost 0 bases and J 2 bases, leaving 9 bases between the germline ends. This CDR3 spans 15 amino acids. The V gene's germline CDR1 is LGHDT and CDR2 YNNKEL (reference sequence). CDR3 region: CASSQEHKFTDTQYF. CDR3 coding DNA: TGTGCCAGCAGCCAAGAGCACAAGTTCACAGATACGCAGTATTTT.

The genes are TRBV6-5 and TRBJ2-5; 7 nucleotides agree with TRBD2. The CDR3 spans 16 residues. V dropped 1 base and J dropped 1; count of bases not matched to a gene: 6. Germline CDR1 reads MNHEY; CDR2 reads SVGAGI. The DNA of the CDR3 is TGTGCCAGCAGTTACTTTGCGGGGGAGGCCCAAGAGACCCAGTACTTC. It is translated as CASSYFAGEAQETQYF.

The J gene is TRBJ2-7, the V gene TRBV5-4, with D unresolved. The CDR3 is 14 amino acids. V shed 0 bases and J shed 2 bases, with 9 bases lying between them. Germline V gene sequence: CDR1 SGHNT, CDR2 YYREEE (reference sequence). The DNA for the CDR3 is TGTGCCAGCAGCTTGGGGCAGGAGCCCTACGAGCAGTACTTC. It yields the protein CASSLGQEPYEQYF.

The rearrangement joins TRBV2 to TRBJ2-3, with D uncertain. The germline CDR1 and CDR2 sequences are SNHLY and FYNNEI. CDR3 size: 13 residues. Trimming removed 7 bases at V and 4 bases at J, with 12 bases between. For the CDR3, the DNA is TGTGCCAGCAACCCGGGCGGTCCAGATACGCAGTATTTT. This gives the protein CASNPGGPDTQYF. The full variable domain, completed using reference TRBV2 and TRBJ2-3, is EPEVTQTPSHQVTQMGQEVILRCVPISNHLYFYWYRQILGQKVEFLVSFYNNEISEKSEIFDDQFSVERPDGSNFTLKIRSTKLEDSAMYFCASNPGGPDTQYFGPGTRLTVL.

The CDR3 DNA sequence: TGTGCCAGCAGCTCCACAGGACAGGGAATCGGGAACACTGAAGCTTTCTTT. This sequence encodes CASSSTGQGIGNTEAFF. The gene calls are TRBV13 and TRBJ1-1; the match to TRBD1 covers 8 bases. From germline, CDR1 is PRHDT and CDR2 FYEKMQ (reference sequence). The CDR3 is made up of 17 amino acids. V dropped 4 bases and J dropped 1; count of bases not matched to a gene: 11.

The CDR3 reads CASSDGRGGNNEQFF. In DNA, the CDR3 is TGTGCCAGCAGTGACGGGCGGGGGGGGAACAATGAGCAGTTCTTC. The chain combines TRBV6-4 with TRBJ2-1; TRBD2 aligns across 9 bases. The junction had 4 bases not matched to a gene; V was cut back by 2 bases and J by 5 bases. Germline loops: CDR1 MRHNA, CDR2 SNTAGT. The CDR3 covers 15 residues.

V and J are TRBV19 and TRBJ2-1; D gene uncertain. Germline V gives CDR1 LNHDA, CDR2 SQIVND (reference sequence). There are 12 residues in the CDR3. V lost 6 bases and J lost 6, with 9 bases in between. The CDR3: CASSRSPNEQFF. The DNA of the CDR3 is TGTGCCAGTAGCCGTAGCCCCAATGAGCAGTTCTTC.

V usage is TRBV11-2 and J usage is TRBJ1-2; no reliable D call. V lost 2 bases and J lost 3, with 10 bases in between. The CDR3 is made up of 14 amino acids. Germline V lookup: CDR1 SGHAT, CDR2 FQNNGV. The CDR3 coding sequence is TGTGCCAGCAGCTTATTGCGGACCGACTATGGCTACACCTTC. Translated: CASSLLRTDYGYTF. The variable domain in full, with the rest retrieved from reference TRBV11-2 and TRBJ1-2, is EAGVAQSPRYKIIEKRQSVAFWCNPISGHATLYWYQQILGQGPKLLIQFQNNGVVDDSQLPKDRFSAERLKGVDSTLKIQPAKLEDSAVYLCASSLLRTDYGYTFGSGTRLTVV.

The V and J genes are TRBV29-1 and TRBJ1-5; 9 nucleotides agree with TRBD1. Germline V lookup: CDR1 SQVTM, CDR2 ANQGSEA. J lost 6 bases, V lost 6 bases, and 6 bases had no gene match. The CDR3 has 13 amino acids. The CDR3 coding sequence is TGCAGCGTCAGGGACAGGGAGGCTCAGCCCCAGCATTTT. Its translation: CSVRDREAQPQHF.

The V gene is TRBV7-2, the J gene TRBJ2-7, with no clear D. CDR1 is SGHTA and CDR2 is FQGNSA in the germline V gene. The CDR3 covers 15 residues. The V end lost 4 bases, the J end lost 3 bases, and 16 bases lay between the germline ends. This CDR3 is CASSSLGSSIYEQYF. The CDR3 DNA reads TGTGCCAGCAGCTCCCTGGGATCTTCAATCTACGAGCAGTACTTC.

This rearrangement joins TRBV21-1 to TRBJ2-7. TRBV21-1 is deemed a pseudogene. CDR3 length: 13 amino acids. The CDR3 nucleotides are TGTACCAGCAGCAAACCGGGGTCCTACGAGCAGTACTTC. Its translation is CTSSKPGSYEQYF.

The chain employs TRBV5-6 and TRBJ2-1; 9 nucleotides line up with TRBD2. The CDR3 is made up of 15 amino acids. Germline assignment: CDR1 SGHDT and CDR2 YYEEEE. The trim removed 0 bases at V and 8 bases at J, leaving 6 bases unmatched. The CDR3 protein is CASSLGSGGWDEQFF. CDR3 nucleotides: TGTGCCAGCAGCTTGGGTAGCGGGGGCTGGGATGAGCAGTTCTTC.

This chain uses TRBV5-1 with TRBJ2-7; unclear D gene. The CDR3 has 13 amino acids. Germline-derived CDR1 and CDR2 are SGHRS and YFSETQ. V was cut by 1 base and J by 2 bases, with 7 bases left in between. CDR3 region: CASSLFSAYEQYF. The CDR3 DNA reads TGCGCCAGCAGCTTGTTCTCGGCCTACGAGCAGTACTTC.

V is TRBV5-4 and J is TRBJ2-7, with a tentative D call TRBD2 (5 bases). Deletions cut 4 bases from V and 1 base from J, with 15 bases between. Per the germline V gene, CDR1 is SGHNT and CDR2 is YYREEE (reference sequence). This CDR3 region has 15 residues. The CDR3, as DNA: TGTGCCAGCAGCCGCGATGACCGGAGGTCCTACGAGCAGTACTTC. This encodes CASSRDDRRSYEQYF.

The rearrangement uses TRBV2 and TRBJ2-2; D might be TRBD1 or TRBD2, each matching 5 bases. Trimming removed 6 bases from V and 5 bases from J, with 16 bases in between. The CDR3 extends over 15 amino acids. In germline, CDR1 is SNHLY, CDR2 FYNNEI. CDR3 sequence (DNA): TGTGCCAGCAGCGAACTCGGGACCGCAACCGGGGAGCTGTTTTTT. Translating it yields CASSELGTATGELFF.

This clonotype was recorded a few times. The chain recombines TRBV12-3 or TRBV12-4 with TRBJ2-3; 10 nucleotides match TRBD1. V was pared by 4 bases and J by 3 bases, with 4 bases of the junction left unmatched. This CDR3 contains 15 residues. Written as DNA, the CDR3 is TGTGCCAGCAGTTCTGGACAGGGGGGTACAGATACGCAGTATTTT. Translating gives CASSSGQGGTDTQYF.

The rearrangement links TRBV20-1 to TRBJ2-1; weak D call: TRBD2 (6 bases). The ends were cut back, 0 bases at V and 7 bases at J, with 10 bases in the middle. Germline CDR1 DFQATT, CDR2 SNEGSKA (reference sequence). The CDR3 loop spans 13 amino acids. The CDR3 region has the DNA TGCAGTGCTAGAGAGGCGGGGATTAATGAGCAGTTCTTC. Translation gives CSAREAGINEQFF.

The CDR3 DNA is TGTGCCAGCAGTGAATCAGGCGCCCCTAGCACTGAAGCTTTCTTT. This gives the protein CASSESGAPSTEAFF. The J gene is TRBJ1-1, the V gene TRBV25-1; no clear D. This CDR3 comprises 15 residues. Trimming took off 1 base at V and 4 bases at J, with 13 bases between the two ends. Looked up from germline, CDR1 is MGHDK and CDR2 is SYGVNS.

V usage is TRBV4-1 and J usage is TRBJ2-3, with 8 bases matching TRBD1. V trimming: 1 base; J trimming: 4 bases; junction bases outside the gene matches: 4. Germline V lookup: CDR1 MGHRA, CDR2 YSYEKL. The length of the CDR3 is 15 residues. The CDR3 reads CASSQGQGWADTQYF. DNA of the CDR3: TGCGCCAGCAGCCAAGGACAGGGGTGGGCAGATACGCAGTATTTT.

This chain links TRBV4-1 with TRBJ1-1, with D possibly being TRBD1 (5 bases). The CDR3 contains 15 residues. V lost 5 bases, J lost 0 bases, and 13 bases lay in between. Germline CDR1 is MGHRA and CDR2 is YSYEKL. The CDR3 reads CASSSPTVMNTEAFF. As DNA, the CDR3 is TGCGCCAGCAGCTCTCCGACAGTAATGAACACTGAAGCTTTCTTT.

This clonotype showed up just once. The genes are TRBV9 and TRBJ1-2; 11 nucleotides agree with TRBD1. Losses at the gene ends were 0 bases for V and 8 bases for J; bases not matched to a gene: 9. The CDR3 runs 16 residues. The germline CDR1 and CDR2 sequences are SGDLS and YYNGEE. Here the CDR3 DNA reads TGTGCCAGCAGCGTAGAAGGGGGACAGGGGGGAGAGGGCTACACCTTC. It yields the protein CASSVEGGQGGEGYTF.

This clonotype came up once. V gene TRBV12-3 or TRBV12-4 combines with J gene TRBJ2-2; D remains unclear. V was cut by 0 bases and J by 8 bases, with 7 bases left in between. The CDR3 has 13 residues. In nucleotides, the CDR3 is TGTGCCAGCAGTTTAGCGGTTCGAGGGGAGCTGTTTTTT. Translated: CASSLAVRGELFF.

The chain couples TRBV29-1 to TRBJ1-1; the D gene is possibly TRBD1 (5 bases). Germline V gives CDR1 SQVTM, CDR2 ANQGSEA. V was pared by 3 bases and J by 0 bases, with 17 bases between. The CDR3 has 16 residues. The CDR3 loop is CSVDPTEVSMNTEAFF. Here the CDR3 DNA reads TGCAGCGTTGACCCGACAGAGGTTTCGATGAACACTGAAGCTTTCTTT.

The chain carries TRBV15 and TRBJ2-4; the D is unclear. Per germline, CDR1 LNHNV and CDR2 YYDKDF (reference sequence). V dropped 0 bases and J dropped 9 bases, with 9 bases sitting between them. This CDR3 is built from 13 residues. The CDR3 here is CATSRDGLSIQYF. Written as DNA, the CDR3 is TGTGCCACCAGCAGAGATGGGCTCAGCATTCAGTACTTC.

In this sample, this clonotype turned up once. V and J are TRBV4-2 and TRBJ2-2; perhaps TRBD1 as D (5 bases). Germline CDR1 is LGHNA and CDR2 is YNFKEQ. There are 15 residues in the CDR3. V shed 4 bases and J shed 2 bases, with 11 bases lying between them. CDR3 DNA sequence: TGTGCCAGCAGCCCCACGACAGATAACACCGGGGAGCTGTTTTTT. Its translation: CASSPTTDNTGELFF.